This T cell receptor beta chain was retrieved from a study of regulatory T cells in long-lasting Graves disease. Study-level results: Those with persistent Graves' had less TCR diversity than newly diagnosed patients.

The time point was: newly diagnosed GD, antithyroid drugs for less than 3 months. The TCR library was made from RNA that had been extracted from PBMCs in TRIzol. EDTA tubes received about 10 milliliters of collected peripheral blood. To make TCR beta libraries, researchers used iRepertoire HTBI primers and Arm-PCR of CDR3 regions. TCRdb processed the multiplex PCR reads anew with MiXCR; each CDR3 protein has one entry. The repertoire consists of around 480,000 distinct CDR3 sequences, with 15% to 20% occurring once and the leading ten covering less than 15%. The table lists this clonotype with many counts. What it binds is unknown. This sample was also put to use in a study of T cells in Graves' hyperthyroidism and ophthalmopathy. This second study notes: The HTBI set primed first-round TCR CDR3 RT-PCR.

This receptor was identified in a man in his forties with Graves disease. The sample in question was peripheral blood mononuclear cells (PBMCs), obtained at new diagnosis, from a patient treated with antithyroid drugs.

CDR3 loop: CASTVNTEAFF. Written as DNA, the CDR3 is TGTGCCAGCACGGTGAACACTGAAGCTTTCTTT. The chain is built from TRBV28 and TRBJ1-1; D remains ambiguous. Trimming shortened V by 7 bases and J by 0 bases, and 3 bases separated the two germline ends. The germline V gene has CDR1 MDHEN and CDR2 SYDVKM. This CDR3 is built from 11 residues.